The 29 T cell receptor beta chains below all came from one sample that was sequenced in a study of cytomegalovirus exposure and HLA in healthy donors. Primers included in the PCR were 60 Vbeta and 13 Jbeta primers. TCRdb keeps only in-frame clones here, not all; method: immunoSEQ multiplex PCR. The sample holds about 130,000 clones, about 72% seen once. The material sequenced was PBMCs. The origin of the receptors is a man aged 30-40 years in good health and CMV-seropositive.

This sequence joins TRBV6-6 and TRBJ1-2; the match to TRBD1 covers 9 bases. Germline V gene lookup returns CDR1 MNHNY and CDR2 SVGAGI (reference sequence). The V segment lost 4 bases and the J segment 6 bases; nucleotides outside the gene matches: 9. The CDR3 consists of 15 residues. The CDR3 nucleotides read TGTGCCAGCAGTTCCGTAACAGGGGGCTTCGATGGCTACACCTTC. It encodes CASSSVTGGFDGYTF.

This clone was seen only a few times. The rearrangement joins TRBV2 to TRBJ2-7, with TRBD2 matching 7 bases. This CDR3 contains 14 residues. The trim removed 6 bases at V and 3 bases at J, leaving 8 bases unmatched. Per germline, CDR1 SNHLY and CDR2 FYNNEI. The CDR3 sequence is CASRWSREGYEQYF. The CDR3 DNA sequence: TGTGCCAGCAGATGGTCCAGGGAGGGCTACGAGCAGTACTTC.

The chain is built from TRBV5-6 and TRBJ1-2; TRBD1 aligns across 9 bases. The V gene end was trimmed by 4 bases and the J gene end by 2 bases; junction bases not matched to a gene: 9. This CDR3 comprises 16 residues. The germline gives CDR1 SGHDT, CDR2 YYEEEE. The CDR3 protein is CASSPYRTGENYGYTF. CDR3 nucleotides: TGTGCCAGCAGCCCCTATAGGACAGGGGAGAACTATGGCTACACCTTC.

This clone was observed a handful of times. V usage is TRBV4-1 and J usage is TRBJ2-1; TRBD2 matches at 10 bases. The V gene's germline CDR1 is MGHRA and CDR2 YSYEKL. Germline trimming cut 4 bases from V and 6 bases from J; bases unmatched to any gene: 12. This CDR3 has 17 residues. Here the CDR3 reads CASSRLGLAGVLNEQFF. The CDR3 region has the DNA TGCGCCAGCAGCCGGTTGGGGCTAGCGGGAGTACTCAATGAGCAGTTCTTC.

The chain couples TRBV23-1 to TRBJ1-4; maybe TRBD1 (5 bases). TRBV23-1 qualifies as an ORF whose function is uncertain. V was cut by 6 bases and J by 6 bases, with 11 bases left in between. This CDR3 comprises 13 residues. In DNA, the CDR3 is TGCGCCAGCAGCGACCAGGGTCATGAAAAACTGTTTTTT. This encodes CASSDQGHEKLFF.

This clone was observed once. The chain has TRBV7-2 and TRBJ2-7, with TRBD2 matching over 7 bases. V lost 0 bases, J lost 1 base, and 3 bases stayed unmatched. Germline V gene lookup returns CDR1 SGHTA and CDR2 FQGNSA. The length of the CDR3 is 15 residues. The CDR3 nucleotides are TGTGCCAGCAGCTTAGCGGGAGGGGTGTCCTACGAGCAGTACTTC. It yields the protein CASSLAGGVSYEQYF.

The chain has TRBV6-1 and TRBJ1-1, with D perhaps TRBD1 (5 bases). Deletions cut 4 bases from V and 7 bases from J, with 13 bases between. Germline V lookup: CDR1 MNHNS, CDR2 SASEGT. The CDR3 contains 13 residues. CDR3 in DNA: TGTGCCAGCAGTGCCTCATTGGGGCTTGAAGCTTTCTTT. Its translation is CASSASLGLEAFF.

This chain connects TRBV5-6 to TRBJ2-3; 14 positions agree with TRBD2. Germline CDR1 reads SGHDT; CDR2 reads YYEEEE. The J segment lost 10 bases and the V segment lost 4 bases, leaving 8 bases of the junction unmatched. The CDR3 sequence is 15 residues long. The DNA for the CDR3 is TGTGCCAGCAGCCAGGGACTAGCGGGAGTGTCATCGCAGTATTTT. Its translation: CASSQGLAGVSSQYF.

V usage is TRBV19 and J usage is TRBJ2-2; the D is unclear. The ends were cut back, 3 bases at V and 8 bases at J, with 16 bases in the middle. Per germline, CDR1 LNHDA and CDR2 SQIVND (reference sequence). The CDR3 is 15 residues long. The CDR3, as DNA: TGTGCCAGTAGTATTCCCCATAACGAGCTAGGGGAGCTGTTTTTT. As protein: CASSIPHNELGELFF.

The chain uses TRBV6-1 and TRBJ1-1, with D possibly TRBD1 on 6 matching bases. Germline lookup yields CDR1 MNHNS and CDR2 SASEGT. V lost 7 bases and J lost 5, with 17 bases in between. The CDR3 length is 14 residues. The CDR3 spells CASNLGQKKTEAFF. The CDR3 nucleotides are TGTGCCAGCAACCTCGGACAGAAAAAAACTGAAGCTTTCTTT.

The gene calls are TRBV7-8 and TRBJ1-1, with D tentatively TRBD1 (5 bases). The length of the CDR3 is 13 residues. Between the trimmed V and J ends, which lost 4 bases and 10 bases, there was a span of 16 bases. CDR1 is SGHVS, CDR2 FQNEAQ, per germline. The CDR3 reads CASSSGPGVLAFF. CDR3 sequence (DNA): TGTGCCAGCAGCTCCGGCCCGGGGGTACTAGCTTTCTTT.

The chain joins TRBV6-5 to TRBJ2-1, with a possible D match to TRBD1 (5 bases). The CDR3 is 14 amino acids. Germline V gene lookup returns CDR1 MNHEY and CDR2 SVGAGI. With 6 bases removed from V and 4 bases from J, the gap between germline ends came to 13 bases. The CDR3 sequence is CASSRVLRYNEQFF. The CDR3 DNA reads as TGTGCCAGCAGCAGGGTATTAAGATACAATGAGCAGTTCTTC.

This clone was seen once. The genes are TRBV5-6 and TRBJ2-3; unclear D gene. Trimming removed 1 base at V and 0 bases at J, with 3 bases between. Germline values: CDR1 SGHDT, CDR2 YYEEEE. The CDR3 spans 13 residues. The CDR3 protein is CASSLYSTDTQYF. In DNA, the CDR3 is TGTGCCAGCAGCTTGTATAGCACAGATACGCAGTATTTT.

V is TRBV5-4 and J is TRBJ1-1; 10 bases fit TRBD1. Germline V gives CDR1 SGHNT, CDR2 YYREEE (reference sequence). The length of the CDR3 is 13 residues. Trimming cost V 4 bases and J 6 bases; bases outside gene matches: 3. CDR3 nucleotide sequence: TGTGCCAGCAGCGAAGGACAGGGGGCTGAAGCTTTCTTT. Its protein product is CASSEGQGAEAFF.

The rearrangement links TRBV28 to TRBJ2-4, with D perhaps matching TRBD1 (6 bases). The CDR3 is 15 residues long. Looked up from germline, CDR1 is MDHEN and CDR2 is SYDVKM. Trimming took off 3 bases at V and 6 bases at J, with 15 bases between the two ends. Written as DNA, the CDR3 is TGTGCCAGCAGTTTGGCGGGCTACAGGGTAAACATTCAGTACTTC. Translating it yields CASSLAGYRVNIQYF.

The rearrangement uses TRBV28 and TRBJ2-7; D not resolved. The V end lost 6 bases, the J end lost 4 bases, and 10 bases lay between the germline ends. The CDR3 extends over 12 amino acids. Germline V gives CDR1 MDHEN, CDR2 SYDVKM. For the CDR3, the DNA is TGTGCCAGCAGCCCAACTTGGTACGAGCAGTACTTC. As protein: CASSPTWYEQYF.

To note about this clone: The junction departs from the called germline gene at one end, perhaps through a read error. The rearrangement joins TRBV7-9 to TRBJ2-2; 7 nucleotides line up with TRBD1. CDR3 size: 16 residues. Germline CDR1 and CDR2: SEHNR and FQNEAQ (reference sequence). The chain's CDR3 is CSSSRQGRSNTGELFF. As DNA, the CDR3 is TGTTCCAGCAGCCGACAGGGCCGCTCGAACACCGGGGAGCTGTTTTTT.

The chain carries TRBV19 and TRBJ2-1; TRBD1 might be the D (6 bases). V was shortened by 3 bases and J by 0 bases, with 12 bases between the two germline ends. The CDR3 runs 16 residues. CDR1 and CDR2 (germline): LNHDA, SQIVND (reference sequence). CDR3 residues: CASSIGQIFSYNEQFF. Written as DNA, the CDR3 is TGTGCCAGTAGTATCGGACAGATTTTCTCCTACAATGAGCAGTTCTTC.

This sequence joins TRBV5-6 and TRBJ1-5; D not certain. Trimming left V 0 bases short and J 5 bases short, with 6 bases between. The CDR3 spans 13 residues. Germline V gene lookup returns CDR1 SGHDT and CDR2 YYEEEE. The CDR3 coding sequence is TGTGCCAGCAGCTTGGGCCGGGATCAGCCCCAGCATTTT. It codes for CASSLGRDQPQHF. Using reference TRBV5-6 and TRBJ1-5 for the parts outside the CDR3, the full variable domain is DAGVTQSPTHLIKTRGQQVTLRCSPKSGHDTVSWYQQALGQGPQFIFQYYEEEERQRGNFPDRFSGHQFPNYSSELNVNALLLGDSALYLCASSLGRDQPQHFGDGTRLSIL.

This clone was found once. The CDR3 sequence is CASSSLAGGSETQYF. CDR3 in DNA: TGTGCCAGCAGTTCCTTAGCGGGAGGGTCTGAGACCCAGTACTTC. The chain carries TRBV28 and TRBJ2-5; 11 bases line up with TRBD2. Per germline, CDR1 MDHEN and CDR2 SYDVKM. The V and J ends lost 4 bases and 5 bases, in that order; junction bases with no gene match: 6. There are 15 residues in the CDR3.

This chain joins TRBV7-2 and TRBJ1-5; D is perhaps TRBD1 (6 bases). Trimming stripped 5 bases from V and 5 bases from J, with 10 bases between. CDR1 is SGHTA and CDR2 is FQGNSA in the germline V gene. CDR3 length: 13 residues. The DNA for the CDR3 is TGTGCCAGCAGCCAGGGGTTCGATCAGCCCCAGCATTTT. It specifies CASSQGFDQPQHF.

The chain couples TRBV5-8 to TRBJ1-1; possibly TRBD1 for D (6 bases). The CDR3 runs to 14 residues. Germline values: CDR1 SGHTS, CDR2 YDEGEE. Trimming removed 2 bases at V and 3 bases at J, with 11 bases between. Here the CDR3 DNA reads TGTGCCAGCAGCTTCGGGGGGGCGGACACTGAAGCTTTCTTT. It is translated as CASSFGGADTEAFF.

The chain carries TRBV10-3 and TRBJ2-1, with D tentatively TRBD1 (6 bases). The CDR3 is 14 amino acids. Germline V gene data show CDR1 as ENHRY and CDR2 as SYGVKD. V was pared by 2 bases and J by 3 bases, with 8 bases between. The CDR3 loop is CAISEQGFYNEQFF. The CDR3 DNA follows: TGTGCCATCAGTGAGCAGGGGTTCTACAATGAGCAGTTCTTC.

The rearrangement links TRBV15 to TRBJ2-1; D is unclear. The CDR3 extends over 13 amino acids. V lost 3 bases to trimming and J lost 9 bases, with 12 bases between them. CDR1 and CDR2 from the germline V gene are LNHNV and YYDKDF (reference sequence). CDR3 nucleotides: TGTGCCACCAGCAGGGCGGTAGTGATTGAGCAGTTCTTC. Its translation: CATSRAVVIEQFF.

This clone has just a few counts. This chain joins TRBV4-2 and TRBJ2-3; 7 bases are shared with TRBD1. CDR3 length: 13 residues. V dropped 1 base and J dropped 8; count of bases not matched to a gene: 3. Germline V CDR1 and CDR2: LGHNA, YNFKEQ. Written as DNA, the CDR3 is TGTGCCAGCAGCCAAGGGACAGGTCGTACGCAGTATTTT. It encodes CASSQGTGRTQYF.

The rearrangement uses TRBV15 and TRBJ2-1; 11 positions agree with TRBD2. CDR1 is LNHNV, CDR2 YYDKDF, per germline (reference sequence). J was trimmed by 15 bases and V by 0 bases; bases with no gene match: 7. The length of the CDR3 is 14 residues. The CDR3 sequence is CATSRDTLAGALFF. The CDR3 nucleotides are TGTGCCACCAGCAGAGATACACTAGCGGGAGCTCTGTTCTTC.

This clone was seen only a few times. The junction does not match germline at one end; this may be a read error. V and J are TRBV7-7 and TRBJ2-2, with 9 positions matching TRBD1. Germline lookup yields CDR1 SSHAT and CDR2 FNYEAQ (reference sequence). This CDR3 comprises 18 residues. CDR3 in DNA: TGTGCTAGCAGCTTGTCCCGGGACAGGGTCGGTTACACCGGGGAGCTGTTTTTT. Translating it yields CASSLSRDRVGYTGELFF. The full variable domain, rest sourced from reference TRBV7-7 and TRBJ2-2, is GAGVSQSPRYKVTKRGQDVTLRCDPISSHATLYWYQQALGQGPEFLTYFNYEAQPDKSGLPSDRFSAERPEGSISTLTIQRTEQRDSAMYRCASSLSRDRVGYTGELFFGEGSRLTVL.

This chain joins TRBV7-6 and TRBJ2-5, with a weak D call TRBD2 (6 bases). The J call may be incorrect, as the DNA end agrees better with TRBJ2-7. The CDR3 is 14 amino acids. Germline CDR1 and CDR2: SGHVS and FNYEAQ. The CDR3 spells CASSLAGGSYEQYF. The CDR3 nucleotides read TGTGCCAGCAGCTTAGCGGGAGGCTCCTACGAGCAGTACTTC.

This chain uses TRBV27 with TRBJ2-7; D possibly corresponds to TRBD2 (6 bases). The CDR3 extends over 15 amino acids. Germline V gene sequence: CDR1 MNHEY, CDR2 SMNVEV (reference sequence). The V end lost 3 bases, the J end lost 6 bases, and 18 bases lay between the germline ends. CDR3 bases: TGTGCCAGCAGTTTGGGACTCTCACCCCTTACCGAGCAGTACTTC. This codes for CASSLGLSPLTEQYF.